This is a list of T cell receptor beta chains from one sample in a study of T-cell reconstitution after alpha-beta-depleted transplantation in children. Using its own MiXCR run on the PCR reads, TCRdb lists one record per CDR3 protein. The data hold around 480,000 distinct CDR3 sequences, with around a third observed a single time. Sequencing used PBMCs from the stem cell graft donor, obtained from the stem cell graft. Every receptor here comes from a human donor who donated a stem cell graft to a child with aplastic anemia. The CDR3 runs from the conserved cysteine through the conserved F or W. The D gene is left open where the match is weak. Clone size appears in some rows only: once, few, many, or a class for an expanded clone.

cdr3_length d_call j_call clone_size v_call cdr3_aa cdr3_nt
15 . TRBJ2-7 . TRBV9 CASSVGEASSYEQYF TGTGCCAGCAGCGTAGGGGAAGCAAGCTCCTACGAGCAGTACTTC
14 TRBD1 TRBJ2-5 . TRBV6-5 CASSYGTGKETQYF TGTGCCAGCAGTTACGGGACAGGGAAAGAGACCCAGTACTTC
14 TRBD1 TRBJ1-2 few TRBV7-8 CASSPGTGGEGYTF TGTGCCAGCAGCCCCGGGACAGGGGGCGAAGGCTACACCTTC
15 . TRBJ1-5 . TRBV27 CASSSIKDFYQPQHF TGTGCCAGCAGTAGTATTAAGGACTTCTATCAGCCCCAGCATTTT
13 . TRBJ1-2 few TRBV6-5 CASSYRQGYGYTF TGTGCCAGCAGTTACAGGCAGGGCTATGGCTACACCTTC
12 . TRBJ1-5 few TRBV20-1 CSATGDTQPQHF TGCAGTGCTACCGGCGATACTCAGCCCCAGCATTTT
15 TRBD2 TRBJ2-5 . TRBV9 CASSVAGGLVETQYF TGTGCCAGCAGCGTAGCGGGGGGATTGGTCGAGACCCAGTACTTC
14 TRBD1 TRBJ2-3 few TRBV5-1 CASSRDRATDTQYF TGCGCCAGCAGCCGGGACAGGGCAACAGATACGCAGTATTTT
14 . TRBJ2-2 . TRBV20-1 CSARGGSNTGELFF TGCAGTGCTAGAGGCGGGTCGAACACCGGGGAGCTGTTTTTT
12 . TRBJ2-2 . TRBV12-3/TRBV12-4 CASLKRGGELFF TGTGCCAGCTTGAAAAGGGGCGGGGAGCTGTTTTTT
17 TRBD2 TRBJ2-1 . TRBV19 CASSIWGLAGGPGEQFF TGTGCCAGTAGTATATGGGGTTTAGCGGGAGGGCCCGGTGAGCAGTTCTTC
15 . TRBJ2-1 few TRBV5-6 CASSLDHTALRGQFF TGTGCCAGCAGCTTGGACCACACAGCCCTCAGAGGGCAGTTCTTC
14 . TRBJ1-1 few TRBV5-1 CASSLEARNTEAFF TGCGCCAGCAGCTTGGAGGCGAGGAACACTGAAGCTTTCTTT
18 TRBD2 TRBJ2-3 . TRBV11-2 CASSSQRIRLAGADTQYF TGTGCCAGCAGCTCCCAGCGGATTAGACTAGCGGGAGCAGATACGCAGTATTTT
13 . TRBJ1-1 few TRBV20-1 CSAQTTARVEAFF TGCAGTGCCCAGACGACGGCGAGGGTTGAAGCTTTCTTT
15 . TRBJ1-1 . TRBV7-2 CASSQRGALNTEAFF TGTGCCAGCAGCCAACGTGGGGCGTTGAACACTGAAGCTTTCTTT